This is a list of T cell receptor beta chains from one sample in a study of shared clonotypes between healthy human individuals. Profiling relied on immunoSEQ multiplex PCR, and the TCRdb table lists in-frame clones only, not all of them. Found here are some 500,000 clones, about 96% of them singletons; the top ten hold about 0.068%. The specimen was naive CD4+ T cells sorted from blood. The receptors stem from a woman aged 25 to 39 in good health. Each CDR3 is given with its conserved first and last residue. The order of the fields is J gene, clone size, D gene, V gene, CDR3 protein, CDR3 DNA. The D gene is left open where the match is weak. Some rows have no size entry. The others give once, few or many, or a class for an expanded clone.

J: TRBJ2-7
size: .
D: .
V: TRBV4-2
CDR3: CASSQGAVYEQYF
DNA: TGTGCCAGCAGCCAAGGGGCGGTCTACGAGCAGTACTTC

J: TRBJ1-5
size: .
D: TRBD1
V: TRBV28
CDR3: CASSLGRQGFLNQPQHF
DNA: TGTGCCAGCAGTTTAGGGAGACAGGGATTTCTGAATCAGCCCCAGCATTTT

J: TRBJ1-3
size: .
D: .
V: TRBV6-1
CDR3: CASSAFGGISGNTIYF
DNA: TGTGCCAGCAGTGCCTTCGGAGGAATCTCTGGAAACACCATATATTTT

J: TRBJ1-1
size: .
D: TRBD1
V: TRBV4-1
CDR3: CASSRHRGNTEAFF
DNA: TGCGCCAGCAGCCGCCACAGGGGAAACACTGAAGCTTTCTTT

J: TRBJ2-5
size: .
D: TRBD2
V: TRBV5-1
CDR3: CASSLASGEETQYF
DNA: TGCGCCAGCAGCTTGGCTAGCGGAGAAGAGACCCAGTACTTC

J: TRBJ2-7
size: .
D: TRBD2
V: TRBV6-6
CDR3: CASSYVAGVSYEQYF
DNA: TGTGCCAGCAGTTACGTTGCGGGAGTCTCCTACGAGCAGTACTTC

J: TRBJ2-6
size: .
D: .
V: TRBV7-9
CDR3: CASERQAGANVLTF
DNA: TGTGCCAGCGAACGACAGGCAGGGGCCAACGTCCTGACTTTC

J: TRBJ2-1
size: .
D: .
V: TRBV2
CDR3: CASKRETTYNEQFF
DNA: TGTGCCAGCAAGAGGGAGACCACATACAATGAGCAGTTCTTC

J: TRBJ1-2
size: .
D: TRBD1
V: TRBV28
CDR3: CASSFETGYGYTF
DNA: TGTGCCAGCAGTTTCGAGACAGGGTACGGCTACACCTTC

J: TRBJ2-7
size: .
D: .
V: TRBV2
CDR3: CASSRGWEQYF
DNA: TGTGCCAGCAGCCGTGGTTGGGAGCAGTACTTC

J: TRBJ1-4
size: .
D: TRBD1
V: TRBV19
CDR3: CASTADRWNEKLFF
DNA: TGTGCCAGTACCGCGGACAGGTGGAATGAAAAACTGTTTTTT

J: TRBJ2-7
size: .
D: TRBD2
V: TRBV7-6
CDR3: CASSWIKSGTSGGYEQYF
DNA: TGTGCCAGCAGCTGGATTAAATCCGGGACTAGCGGGGGCTACGAGCAGTACTTC

J: TRBJ1-6
size: .
D: .
V: TRBV20-1
CDR3: CSAQSTGPLHF
DNA: TGCAGTGCTCAATCCACAGGACCCCTCCACTTT

J: TRBJ1-5
size: .
D: .
V: TRBV7-9
CDR3: CASSFFGQPQHF
DNA: TGTGCCAGCAGCTTTTTTGGTCAGCCCCAGCATTTT

J: TRBJ1-5
size: .
D: TRBD1
V: TRBV19
CDR3: CASKKYRGPYQPQHF
DNA: TGTGCCAGCAAAAAATACAGGGGGCCCTATCAGCCCCAGCATTTT

J: TRBJ2-1
size: once
D: TRBD2
V: TRBV7-9
CDR3: CASSLGLAGDEQFF
DNA: TGTGCCAGCAGCTTAGGGCTAGCGGGAGACGAGCAGTTCTTC

J: TRBJ1-1
size: .
D: .
V: TRBV28
CDR3: CASSTGLRMNTEAFF
DNA: TGTGCCAGCAGTACGGGATTGAGAATGAACACTGAAGCTTTCTTT

J: TRBJ2-7
size: .
D: TRBD1
V: TRBV6-1
CDR3: CASRLQGPSYEQYF
DNA: TGTGCCAGCAGATTACAGGGGCCGTCCTACGAGCAGTACTTC

J: TRBJ2-7
size: .
D: .
V: TRBV6-1
CDR3: CASIPPGIRAYEQYF
DNA: TGTGCCAGCATCCCTCCCGGCATACGTGCCTACGAGCAGTACTTC

J: TRBJ2-1
size: .
D: .
V: TRBV28
CDR3: CASTPGLAVVNEQFF
DNA: TGTGCCAGCACCCCGGGACTGGCTGTCGTCAATGAGCAGTTCTTC

J: TRBJ1-2
size: .
D: TRBD1
V: TRBV5-1
CDR3: CASSFLGGQDGYTF
DNA: TGCGCCAGCAGCTTCCTAGGGGGACAGGACGGCTACACCTTC

J: TRBJ2-2
size: .
D: TRBD2
V: TRBV9
CDR3: CASSVGGGSWTGELFF
DNA: TGTGCCAGCAGCGTAGGCGGCGGGAGTTGGACCGGGGAGCTGTTTTTT

J: TRBJ1-2
size: .
D: .
V: TRBV28
CDR3: CASSSLPGPYGYTF
DNA: TGTGCCAGCAGCTCTCTACCGGGACCCTATGGCTACACCTTC

J: TRBJ1-5
size: .
D: .
V: TRBV6-5
CDR3: CASSDTGNNQPQHF
DNA: TGTGCCAGCAGTGACACAGGTAACAATCAGCCCCAGCATTTT

J: TRBJ1-1
size: .
D: .
V: TRBV6-6
CDR3: CASSYTAGTGNTEAFF
DNA: TGTGCCAGCAGTTACACCGCCGGGACGGGAAACACTGAAGCTTTCTTT

J: TRBJ1-1
size: .
D: .
V: TRBV4-2
CDR3: CASSPVRGNTEAFF
DNA: TGTGCCAGCAGCCCTGTGAGGGGTAACACTGAAGCTTTCTTT

J: TRBJ1-1
size: .
D: TRBD1
V: TRBV7-9
CDR3: CASSSTGEKMNTEAFF
DNA: TGTGCCAGCAGCTCGACAGGGGAGAAGATGAACACTGAAGCTTTCTTT

J: TRBJ2-1
size: .
D: .
V: TRBV28
CDR3: CASSTTGGGNYEQFF
DNA: TGTGCCAGCAGTACTACGGGTGGGGGTAACTATGAGCAGTTCTTC

J: TRBJ2-3
size: .
D: .
V: TRBV10-3
CDR3: CAIRREGEEYF
DNA: TGTGCCATCAGGCGCGAGGGGGAGGAGTATTTT

J: TRBJ2-7
size: .
D: .
V: TRBV7-9
CDR3: CASSLGTAPANEQYF
DNA: TGTGCCAGCAGCTTAGGGACAGCGCCCGCCAACGAGCAGTACTTC

J: TRBJ1-6
size: .
D: TRBD1
V: TRBV7-8
CDR3: CASSSYRGSYNSPLHF
DNA: TGTGCCAGCAGCTCCTACAGGGGCTCCTATAATTCACCCCTCCACTTT

J: TRBJ1-1
size: once
D: TRBD1
V: TRBV13
CDR3: CASNRGNMNTEAFF
DNA: TGTGCCAGCAACAGGGGTAACATGAACACTGAAGCTTTCTTT

J: TRBJ1-1
size: few
D: .
V: TRBV20-1
CDR3: CSLHYTKAFF
DNA: TGCAGTCTCCATTACACAAAAGCTTTCTTT

J: TRBJ2-7
size: .
D: .
V: TRBV6-1
CDR3: CASRVGAALAFDEQYF
DNA: TGTGCCAGCCGTGTGGGCGCGGCCCTGGCCTTTGACGAGCAGTACTTC

J: TRBJ2-5
size: .
D: TRBD2
V: TRBV28
CDR3: CAAERGLALQETQYF
DNA: TGTGCCGCGGAACGGGGACTAGCCTTACAAGAGACCCAGTACTTC

J: TRBJ2-7
size: .
D: .
V: TRBV18
CDR3: CASSQRGAGSSYEQYF
DNA: TGTGCCAGCTCACAAAGGGGAGCGGGTAGCTCCTACGAGCAGTACTTC

J: TRBJ1-3
size: .
D: .
V: TRBV6-1
CDR3: CASTRDWNSGNTIYF
DNA: TGTGCCAGCACCCGGGACTGGAACTCTGGAAACACCATATATTTT

J: TRBJ2-7
size: .
D: .
V: TRBV6-1
CDR3: CASRAGREVNEQYF
DNA: TGTGCCAGCAGGGCTGGCAGGGAAGTCAACGAGCAGTACTTC

J: TRBJ2-3
size: .
D: .
V: TRBV11-2
CDR3: CASSLVTGDGTDTQYF
DNA: TGTGCCAGCAGCTTGGTCACGGGAGATGGTACAGATACGCAGTATTTT

J: TRBJ2-2
size: once
D: TRBD1
V: TRBV28
CDR3: CASRPGQRTGELFF
DNA: TGTGCCAGCAGACCGGGACAGCGGACCGGGGAGCTGTTTTTT

J: TRBJ1-1
size: .
D: .
V: TRBV11-2
CDR3: CASSLAWRGREAFF
DNA: TGTGCCAGCAGCTTAGCATGGCGGGGGCGAGAGGCTTTCTTT

J: TRBJ1-2
size: few
D: TRBD1
V: TRBV4-1
CDR3: CASSQSDRDAPGYTF
DNA: TGCGCCAGCAGCCAGTCGGACAGGGATGCGCCCGGCTACACCTTC